This T cell receptor (beta chain) was observed in a study of T cells in Graves' hyperthyroidism and ophthalmopathy. Study-wide background: Before any treatment, at initial diagnosis, peripheral blood was collected.

With 7 bases removed from V and 4 bases from J, the gap between germline ends came to 11 bases. This CDR3 is 14 amino acids long. RNA transcripts were the template for amplifying TCR beta CDR3 regions. Carried out on the TCR CDR3, a first-round RT-PCR used the HTBI primer set. TCRdb reprocessed the multiplex PCR reads via MiXCR and lists one record per CDR3 protein. The sample records hundreds of thousands of distinct CDR3 sequences, roughly 40% being singletons. This clonotype occurred many times. The chain combines TRBV12-3 or TRBV12-4 with TRBJ2-6; possibly TRBD1 for D (5 bases). This receptor was obtained from a man aged 18 to 30 with Graves' hyperthyroidism. The sequencing input was blood. DNA of the CDR3: TGTGCCAGCACCGCAGGGTTAGGGGCCAACGTCCTGACTTTC. It is translated as CASTAGLGANVLTF.